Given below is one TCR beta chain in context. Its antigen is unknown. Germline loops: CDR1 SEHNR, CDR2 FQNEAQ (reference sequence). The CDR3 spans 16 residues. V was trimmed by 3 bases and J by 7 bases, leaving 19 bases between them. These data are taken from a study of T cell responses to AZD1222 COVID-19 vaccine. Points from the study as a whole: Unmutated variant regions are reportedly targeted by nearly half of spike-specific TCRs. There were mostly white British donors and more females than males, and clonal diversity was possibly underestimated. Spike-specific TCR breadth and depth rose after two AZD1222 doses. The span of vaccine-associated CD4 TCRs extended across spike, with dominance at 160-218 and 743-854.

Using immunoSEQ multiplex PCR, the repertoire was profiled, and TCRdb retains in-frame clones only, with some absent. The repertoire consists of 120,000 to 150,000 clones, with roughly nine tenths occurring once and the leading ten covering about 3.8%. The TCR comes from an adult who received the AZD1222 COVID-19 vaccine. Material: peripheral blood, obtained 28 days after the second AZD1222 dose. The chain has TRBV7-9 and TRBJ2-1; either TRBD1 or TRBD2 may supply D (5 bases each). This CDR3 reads CASSFRKSDGTNEQFF. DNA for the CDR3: TGTGCCAGCAGCTTCCGGAAGAGCGATGGGACGAATGAGCAGTTCTTC.